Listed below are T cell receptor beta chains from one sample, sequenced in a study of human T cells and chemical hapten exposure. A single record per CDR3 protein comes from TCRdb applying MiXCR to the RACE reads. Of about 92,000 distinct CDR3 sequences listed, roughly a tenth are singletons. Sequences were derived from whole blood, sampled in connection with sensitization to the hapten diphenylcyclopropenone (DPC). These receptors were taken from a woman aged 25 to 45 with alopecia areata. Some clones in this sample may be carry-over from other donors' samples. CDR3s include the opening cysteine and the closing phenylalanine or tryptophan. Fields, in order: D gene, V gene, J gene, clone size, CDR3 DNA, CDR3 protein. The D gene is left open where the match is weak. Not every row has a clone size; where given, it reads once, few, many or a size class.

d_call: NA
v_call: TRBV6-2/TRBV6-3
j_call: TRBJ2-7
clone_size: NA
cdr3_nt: TGTGCCAGCAGTTACACCCCGACAGAGCACATTAAATCCTACGAGCAGTACTTC
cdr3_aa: CASSYTPTEHIKSYEQYF

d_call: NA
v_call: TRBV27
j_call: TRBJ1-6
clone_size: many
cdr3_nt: TGTGCCAGCAGTCTCAGAGACTATTCACCCCTCCACTTT
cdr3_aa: CASSLRDYSPLHF

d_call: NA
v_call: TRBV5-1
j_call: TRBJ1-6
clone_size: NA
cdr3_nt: TGCGCCAGCAGCTCGTGGACAGAGAATTCACCCCTCCACTTT
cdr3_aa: CASSSWTENSPLHF

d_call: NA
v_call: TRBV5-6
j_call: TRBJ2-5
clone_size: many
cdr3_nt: TGTGCCAGCAGCAGAGGTGAGGTTGAGACCCAGTACTTC
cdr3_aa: CASSRGEVETQYF

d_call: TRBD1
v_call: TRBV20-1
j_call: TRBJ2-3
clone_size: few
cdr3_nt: TGCAGTGCCCTCCGGGACAGGGGGCCAGATACGCAGTATTTT
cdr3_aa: CSALRDRGPDTQYF

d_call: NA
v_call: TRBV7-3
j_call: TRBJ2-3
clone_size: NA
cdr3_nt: TGTGCCAGCAGCTTTCAGGGGGGAGCCACAGATACGCAGTATTTT
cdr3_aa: CASSFQGGATDTQYF

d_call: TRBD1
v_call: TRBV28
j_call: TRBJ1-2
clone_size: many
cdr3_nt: TGTGCCAGCTCGACAGGGGCGTTGAACTATGGCTACACCTTC
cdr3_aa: CASSTGALNYGYTF

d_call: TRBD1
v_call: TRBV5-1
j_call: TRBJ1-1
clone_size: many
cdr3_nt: TGCGCCAGCAGAAGAACAGGGGATGACGCTTTCTTT
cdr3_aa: CASRRTGDDAFF

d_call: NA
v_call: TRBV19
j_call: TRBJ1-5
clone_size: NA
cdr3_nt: TGTGCCAGTAGTATGGCGTACAGGTCTAGCAATCAGCCCCAGCATTTT
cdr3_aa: CASSMAYRSSNQPQHF

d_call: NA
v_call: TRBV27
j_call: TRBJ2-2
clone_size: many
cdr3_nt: TGTGCCAGCAGACTAGGGGCGCTCACCGGGGAGCTGTTTTTT
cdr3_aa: CASRLGALTGELFF

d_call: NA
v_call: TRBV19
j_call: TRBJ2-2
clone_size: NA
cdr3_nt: TGTGCCAGTAGTATAGGGGGTCCCACCGGGGAGCTGTTTTTT
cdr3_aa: CASSIGGPTGELFF

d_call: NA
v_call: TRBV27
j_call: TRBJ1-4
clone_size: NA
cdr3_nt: TGTGCCAGCAGTGGAACAGGGACAAATGAAAAACTGTTTTTT
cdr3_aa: CASSGTGTNEKLFF

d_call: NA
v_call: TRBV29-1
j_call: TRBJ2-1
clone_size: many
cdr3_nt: TGCAGCGTGGGCACAGGGAGCGGGCGTGAGCAGTTCTTC
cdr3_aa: CSVGTGSGREQFF

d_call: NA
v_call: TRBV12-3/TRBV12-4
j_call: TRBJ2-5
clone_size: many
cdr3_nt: TGTGCCAGCAGTTTGGTACGAGAGACCCAGTACTTC
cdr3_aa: CASSLVRETQYF

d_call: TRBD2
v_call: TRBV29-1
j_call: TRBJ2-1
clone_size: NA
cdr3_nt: TGCAGCGTCGCCGAACGACTAGCGGGAGGGGATGAGCAGTTCTTC
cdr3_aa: CSVAERLAGGDEQFF

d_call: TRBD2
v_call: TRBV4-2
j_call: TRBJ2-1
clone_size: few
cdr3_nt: TGTGCCAGCAGCCAAGGTACTAGCGGTATAGGCGGGTCAAATGAGCAGTTCTTC
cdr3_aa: CASSQGTSGIGGSNEQFF

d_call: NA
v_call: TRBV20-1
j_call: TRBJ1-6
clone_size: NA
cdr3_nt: TGCAGTACTAGAGAAGGGGTCAATTCACCCCTCCACTTT
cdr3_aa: CSTREGVNSPLHF

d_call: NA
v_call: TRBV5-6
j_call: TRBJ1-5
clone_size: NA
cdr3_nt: TGTGCCAGCAGCTTACCGGCCGGGCCCCAGCATTTT
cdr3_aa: CASSLPAGPQHF

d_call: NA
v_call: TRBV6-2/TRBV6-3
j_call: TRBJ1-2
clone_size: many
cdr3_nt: TGTGCCAGCAGTTACACTGCCTACTATGGCTACACCTTC
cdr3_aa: CASSYTAYYGYTF

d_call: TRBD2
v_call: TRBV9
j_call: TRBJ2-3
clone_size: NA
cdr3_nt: TGTGCCAGCAGCGTAGGGGCCCTAGCGGGGGGGCCAGGAGATACGCAGTATTTT
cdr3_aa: CASSVGALAGGPGDTQYF

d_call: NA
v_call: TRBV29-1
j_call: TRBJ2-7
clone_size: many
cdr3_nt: TGCAGCGTTGACAACACCTACGAGCAGTACTTC
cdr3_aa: CSVDNTYEQYF

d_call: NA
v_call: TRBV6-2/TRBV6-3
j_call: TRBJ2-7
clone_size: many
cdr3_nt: TGTGCCACCAACTTTTTCGGGTCGGCTACGAGGCAGTACTTC
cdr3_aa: CATNFFGSATRQYF

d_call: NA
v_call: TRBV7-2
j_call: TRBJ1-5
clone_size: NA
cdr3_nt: TGTGCCAGCAGCCCGGGCAGGGGCGCTGGGCAGCCCCAGCATTTT
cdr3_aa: CASSPGRGAGQPQHF